The subject of this entry is one T cell receptor (beta chain). Its antigen specificity is not known. No clone much larger than this one lies a single base away; base qualities are absent. The germline V gene (reference sequence) supplies CDR1 MNHEY and CDR2 SMNVEV. Trimming at the junction amounts to 10 bases on V and 6 bases on J, and the germline ends lie 18 bases apart. The CDR3 goes from the cysteine to the phenylalanine over 14 residues. This entry keeps only the CDR3 DNA: 42 bases, framed from base 1. Ophthalmopathy patients had moderately to severely active disease, with a Clinical Activity Score of 3 or more, a NOSPECS grade of 4 or more, and a disease duration of less than 3 months. Patients with uncontrolled infections, other autoimmune diseases, pregnancy or lactation were excluded. Diagnoses were established on the basis of clinical symptoms, serum thyroxine and TRAb, thyroid ultrasound, and orbital computed tomography. Ficoll-Paque density gradient centrifugation was used to isolate PBMCs from 9.5 to 10 ml of fresh peripheral blood. Trizol reagent was used to extract total RNA, and RNA quality was then checked on an Agilent 2100 Bioanalyzer.

The data belong to a study of T cells in Graves' hyperthyroidism and ophthalmopathy (dated by TCRdb to the late 2010s). Study-level background: Peripheral blood was sampled at the time of initial diagnosis, prior to any treatment. A discovery cohort of about 96 patients, approximately 45 with Graves' ophthalmopathy and about 58 with stable Graves' hyperthyroidism, was used to find distinguishing TCR V-J signatures. An independent validation cohort of about 19 hyperthyroidism patients and 17 patients who later progressed to ophthalmopathy tested prospective prediction of ophthalmopathy. The approximately 97 discovery patients were randomly divided into training and test sets at a 7:3 ratio. In about 6 Graves' hyperthyroidism patients, the study also compared T-cell repertoires from thyroid tissue with T-cell repertoires from blood. Once sampling was done, hyperthyroidism patients were given methimazole at a starting dose of 30 mg daily, whereas ophthalmopathy patients were given high-dose intravenous methylprednisolone. According to the paper, TCR Vbeta CDR3 sequencing was carried out on some 130 peripheral blood samples, which came from about 45 ophthalmopathy, 75 to 80 hyperthyroidism and roughly 17 progressor patients. Summary of the overall study and its limitations: Ophthalmopathy was separated from stable hyperthyroidism by a 13 V-J signature model, with over 85% sensitivity and 81% to 82% specificity obtained in cross-validation and 80%/75% obtained in testing. Blood samples also contained most of the expanded thyroid clonotypes (frequency above 0.001), which suggests that blood repertoires may reflect thyroid immune responses. No statistical method was used to set the sample size in advance, and investigators knew the group allocation. In validation, the model predicted progression to ophthalmopathy with 55% to 71% sensitivity and 72% to 75% specificity, a median of around 6.6 months before onset.

The TCR beta CDR3 regions were amplified from the RNA transcripts. The first round of RT-PCR for the TCR CDR3 was performed with the HTBI primer set and the Qiagen OneStep RT-PCR kit. A second multiplex PCR round built the libraries, followed by size selection and purification. The libraries were sequenced on an Illumina HiSeq2000 using paired-end 100 bp reads. In the paper's pipeline: SOAPnuke was used to process the raw data, removing reads that contained adapters or uncalled bases, had a mean Phred below 15, or lacked an exact match to the constant primer or identifier. High-quality paired reads were merged using COPE v1.2.5, and each unique nucleotide sequence was defined as a clonotype. MiTCR v1.1 was used to align the clonotypes against IMGT TRBV, TRBD and TRBJ reference segments. Only V-J combinations with frequency above 0.0001, covering approximately 99% of repertoires, were analysed. A TCS score was defined as the ratio of F50 (clonal expansion) to E x V (chaos), with BLOSUM62-based TCRdist applied between CDR3 peptides within each V-J. Welch's t-statistics and random forest reduced some 510 V-J features to 13, which were used in a naive Bayes classifier (R e1071). TCRdb reran the public reads through fastp at Q25 and MiXCR, keeping productive beta chains. Rows are unified per CDR3 protein, each entry keeping the most common DNA and genes. In this record, the V and J calls reflect TCRdb's handling and not the investigators' own analysis. The table for this sample lists about 480,000 distinct CDR3 sequences; 20% to 25% of them were counted only once. The ten largest clones represent around 54% of the sample.

Sequencing was carried out using blood. The sequence was collected from a woman in her 70s with Graves' ophthalmopathy. The V gene is TRBV27 and the J gene is TRBJ2-2; matching of 5 bases hints at TRBD1 as the D gene. The DNA sequence follows: TGTGCCACCAAGTTGAAGGGGTATCCCGGGGAGCTGTTTTTT. Protein translation: CATKLKGYPGELFF.